These T cell receptor beta chains were read from a single sample in a study of siplizumab effects on memory and regulatory T cells. Profiled with immunoSEQ multiplex PCR; TCRdb holds only in-frame clones, not every one. Among tens of thousands of clones listed, under 95% were seen once. The sequencing input was CD8+ T cells sorted from blood. Source of these receptors: a human donor in good health. Each CDR3 is given with its conserved first and last residue. The D gene is left open where the match is weak. The size entry is marked missing in some rows and otherwise reads once, few, many or a size class.

j_gene,v_gene,abundance,d_gene,CDR3nt,CDR3aa
TRBJ2-5,TRBV12-5,.,.,TGTGCTAGTGGAGATTCGACCCAAGAGACCCAGTACTTC,CASGDSTQETQYF
TRBJ1-2,TRBV25-1,.,.,TGTGCCAGCAGTAGGGGAGGGAAGGACTATGGCTACACCTTC,CASSRGGKDYGYTF
TRBJ1-5,TRBV19,.,TRBD1,TGTGCCAGTACCCCGGGACAGGGGGTCTACTGGAATCAGCCCCAGCATTTT,CASTPGQGVYWNQPQHF
TRBJ2-1,TRBV7-9,.,.,TGTGCCAGCAGCTTAGCGAGGAATGAGCAGTTCTTC,CASSLARNEQFF
TRBJ2-7,TRBV19,.,TRBD2,TGTGCCAGTAGTGCTCAGGGACTAGCGGACCTCTACGAGCAGTACTTC,CASSAQGLADLYEQYF
TRBJ1-1,TRBV19,.,TRBD1,TGTGCCAGTACCCAGGGAACAGGGGGCGGCGCTGAAGCTTTCTTT,CASTQGTGGGAEAFF
TRBJ1-5,TRBV19,.,.,TGTGCCAGTAGTATTGGGTATCAGCCCCAGCATTTT,CASSIGYQPQHF
TRBJ2-1,TRBV7-6,.,TRBD1,TGTGCCAGCAGCTTGGGACAGGGGGCCAACAATGAGCAGTTCTTC,CASSLGQGANNEQFF
TRBJ2-1,TRBV7-9,.,.,TGTGCCAGCAGCGGGTGGGATGAGCAGTTCTTC,CASSGWDEQFF
TRBJ1-1,TRBV14,.,.,TGTGCCAGCACGCGACAGCGATCAACTGAAGCTTTCTTT,CASTRQRSTEAFF
TRBJ2-3,TRBV14,.,.,TGTGCCAGCAGCCAAGGACAGGTCACAGATACGCAGTATTTT,CASSQGQVTDTQYF
TRBJ2-1,TRBV7-7,.,.,TGTGCTAGCAGCTTAGCGACCAGCTCCTACAATGAGCAGTTCTTC,CASSLATSSYNEQFF
TRBJ2-2,TRBV5-8,.,.,TGTGCCAGCAGGAACCCGGGACTCTGGTCCGGGGAGCTGTTTTTT,CASRNPGLWSGELFF
TRBJ1-1,TRBV9,few,.,TGTGCCAGCACCCCCTCGGTGAACACTGAAGCTTTCTTT,CASTPSVNTEAFF
TRBJ1-2,TRBV14,.,.,TGTGCCAGCAGCCAGTCAGGAACCGAGGAGGGCTACACCTTC,CASSQSGTEEGYTF
TRBJ1-1,TRBV7-9,.,TRBD1,TGTGCCAGCAGCTTTACCCTCCGGGACAGGGAGAACACTGAAGCTTTCTTT,CASSFTLRDRENTEAFF
TRBJ1-2,TRBV7-3,.,.,TGTGCCAGCAGGTCGGGGACAACATGGACCTCATCTGGCTACACCTTC,CASRSGTTWTSSGYTF
TRBJ2-7,TRBV13,.,TRBD1,TGTGCCAGCAGCTTTAGACAGGGCTTCTACGAGCAGTACTTC,CASSFRQGFYEQYF
TRBJ1-5,TRBV23-1,.,.,TGCGCCAGCAGTCCAGGTGGAGGGAAGCAGCCCCAGCATTTT,CASSPGGGKQPQHF
TRBJ1-2,TRBV19,.,.,TGTGCCAGTAGTATCCCGGACATCACCACCTATGGCTACACCTTC,CASSIPDITTYGYTF
TRBJ2-3,TRBV7-8,.,TRBD2,TGTGCCAGCAGCTCCCTCGCTCTAGCGGGAGTCCCAGATACGCAGTATTTT,CASSSLALAGVPDTQYF
TRBJ2-1,TRBV29-1,.,TRBD2,TGCAGCGTTGTGGGACTAGCGTTAAATGAGCAGTTCTTC,CSVVGLALNEQFF
TRBJ2-7,TRBV29-1,.,.,TGCAGCGCCTTAGGTCCAGCGGTCGGAGAGCAGTACTTC,CSALGPAVGEQYF
TRBJ1-1,TRBV4-1,.,TRBD1,TGCGCCAGCAGCCCCGGGACAGGGGACACTGAAGCTTTCTTT,CASSPGTGDTEAFF
TRBJ2-1,TRBV19,.,.,TGTGCCAGTAGTATCGGGGGACCCTCCTACAATGAGCAGTTCTTC,CASSIGGPSYNEQFF
TRBJ2-1,TRBV29-1,.,.,TGCAGCGTTCGGGTAAGGGGCAATGAGCAGTTCTTC,CSVRVRGNEQFF
TRBJ1-2,TRBV30,.,.,TGTGCCTGTACGGGGGGGGACGGATCATACTATGGCTACACCTTC,CACTGGDGSYYGYTF
TRBJ2-7,TRBV2,.,.,TGTGCCAGCCGGTCAGGGGCCAGCTCCTACGAGCAGTACTTC,CASRSGASSYEQYF
TRBJ2-5,TRBV11-3,.,.,TGTGCCAGCAGCCCCGGTGACAGGGAGGGAGAGACCCAGTACTTC,CASSPGDREGETQYF
TRBJ2-2,TRBV27,.,.,TGTGCCAGCAGTTTTCTGACGACCACCGGGGAGCTGTTTTTT,CASSFLTTTGELFF